The sequence of this TCR beta chain was determined in a study of shared clonotypes between healthy human individuals. Overall study: Donors were a couple of women and a few men aged 18 to 49.

Points on this clone: Its target is unknown. A far larger clone is only one base removed, so a read error is likely. The sample holds other DNA sequences that translate to the same CDR3.

The germline CDR1 and CDR2 sequences are GTSNPN and SVGIG (reference sequence). The CDR3 spans 14 residues. The method was immunoSEQ multiplex PCR; TCRdb's version includes in-frame clones alone and lacks a portion of them. The sample lists about 520,000 clones; roughly 80% were seen once. Study results and limitations: It was only blood that was sampled, and tissue repertoires likely differ.

The sequence came from a woman in her 40s in good health. Some clones in this sample may be carry-over from other donors' samples. The sequencing sample was made of PBMCs. The chain uses TRBV30 and TRBJ1-5, with D uncertain. In nucleotides, the CDR3 is TGTGCATGGAGTAACGGGGTGGGAGATCAGCCCCAGCATTTT. Encoded protein: CAWSNGVGDQPQHF.